This entry lists 32 T cell receptor beta chains sequenced from one sample in a study of blood T cell dynamics during melanoma immunotherapy. Time point indicated: week 3, after first cycle of checkpoint inhibitor. Some clones are missing from TCRdb's copy, which holds only in-frame ones; the method was immunoSEQ multiplex PCR. The table has about 11,000 clones, more than 70% seen once. The sequences come from blood, collected from a patient treated with checkpoint blockade. The receptors shown here come from a human donor with melanoma.

V usage is TRBV19 and J usage is TRBJ1-5, with a possible D match to TRBD1 (5 bases). Trimming pared 10 bases from V and 2 bases from J, leaving 18 bases between. The CDR3 consists of 15 residues. Germline V CDR1 and CDR2: LNHDA, SQIVND (reference sequence). As DNA, the CDR3 is TGTGCCACTACGGTAGGAAAGACAGGCAATCAGCCCCAGCATTTT. It yields the protein CATTVGKTGNQPQHF.

The gene calls are TRBV25-1 and TRBJ1-2, with D possibly matching TRBD1 (5 bases). CDR1 and CDR2 from the germline V gene are MGHDK and SYGVNS. This CDR3 comprises 16 residues. The V gene lost 2 bases and the J gene lost 4 bases, with 17 bases spanning the gap. The CDR3 DNA follows: TGTGCCAGCAGTGAAGCCCCAGGGATTGACGTCTATGGCTACACCTTC. Protein: CASSEAPGIDVYGYTF.

V usage is TRBV4-1 and J usage is TRBJ1-2, with D tentatively TRBD1 (5 bases). This CDR3 has 15 amino acids. Germline CDR1 and CDR2: MGHRA and YSYEKL. The ends were cut back, 0 bases at V and 4 bases at J, with 12 bases in the middle. Written as DNA, the CDR3 is TGCGCCAGCAGCCAAGACGTCCAGGGAGGCTATGGCTACACCTTC. Translation gives CASSQDVQGGYGYTF.

This rearrangement joins TRBV9 to TRBJ2-3; 10 nucleotides align to TRBD2. Germline trimming cut 3 bases from V and 5 bases from J; bases unmatched to any gene: 6. CDR1 and CDR2 from the germline V gene are SGDLS and YYNGEE. The CDR3 is 15 residues long. CDR3 loop: CASSDSGGSVDTQYF. The DNA for the CDR3 is TGTGCCAGCAGCGATAGCGGGGGGTCGGTAGATACGCAGTATTTT.

The V gene is TRBV30, the J gene TRBJ1-5; 8 nucleotides match TRBD1. Losses at the gene ends were 2 bases for V and 7 bases for J; bases not matched to a gene: 1. CDR3 length: 12 residues. CDR1 and CDR2 (germline): GTSNPN, SVGIG (reference sequence). CDR3 nucleotide sequence: TGTGCCTGGAGTCCAGGGGGCCAGCCCCAGCATTTT. It encodes CAWSPGGQPQHF.

This rearrangement joins TRBV7-2 to TRBJ1-2; D ambiguous. The CDR3 runs to 12 residues. V dropped 1 base and J dropped 7 bases, with 7 bases sitting between them. In germline, CDR1 is SGHTA, CDR2 FQGNSA. The CDR3 DNA reads as TGTGCCAGCAGCTTAGGGTGGGGTGGCTACACCTTC. Its protein product is CASSLGWGGYTF.

The chain employs TRBV5-1 and TRBJ2-7; TRBD2 agrees at 8 bases. The CDR3 has 16 amino acids. Per the germline V gene, CDR1 is SGHRS and CDR2 is YFSETQ. V trimming: 4 bases; J trimming: 6 bases; junction bases outside the gene matches: 15. The CDR3 DNA is TGCGCCAGCAGCGAACTAGCGGACCATGGGGTAAGCGAGCAGTACTTC. Its protein is CASSELADHGVSEQYF.

This chain links TRBV7-2 with TRBJ2-7; TRBD1 matches at 9 bases. The J segment lost 5 bases and the V segment lost 5 bases, leaving 4 bases of the junction unmatched. Germline assignment: CDR1 SGHTA and CDR2 FQGNSA. The CDR3 is made up of 13 amino acids. The CDR3 protein is CASSTGTGNEQYF. DNA of the CDR3: TGTGCCAGCAGCACGGGGACAGGGAACGAGCAGTACTTC.

The V and J genes are TRBV11-2 and TRBJ2-7; unclear D gene. Trimming took off 5 bases at V and 2 bases at J, with 13 bases between the two ends. The CDR3 spans 14 residues. Germline V gene lookup returns CDR1 SGHAT and CDR2 FQNNGV. CDR3: CASSLSDGTYEQYF. In DNA, the CDR3 is TGTGCCAGCAGCCTCTCGGACGGAACCTACGAGCAGTACTTC.

The rearrangement uses TRBV19 and TRBJ1-1; D unresolved. Trimming shortened V by 6 bases and J by 2 bases, and 16 bases separated the two germline ends. Germline assignment: CDR1 LNHDA and CDR2 SQIVND (reference sequence). CDR3 length: 15 amino acids. CDR3 sequence: CASRSQQRRNTEAFF. CDR3 bases: TGTGCCAGTAGGTCCCAGCAAAGGAGAAACACTGAAGCTTTCTTT.

The chain links TRBV6-1 to TRBJ2-1, with D uncertain. This CDR3 contains 13 residues. From germline, CDR1 is MNHNS and CDR2 SASEGT. Trimming stripped 11 bases from V and 2 bases from J, with 13 bases between. The CDR3 DNA follows: TGTGCCCTTATTCCGCCTACCTACAATGAGCAGTTCTTC. Translation: CALIPPTYNEQFF.

As DNA, the CDR3 is TGCGCCAGCAGTGAGGACCAGGGAAGGGATCAGCCCCAGCATTTT. Translating gives CASSEDQGRDQPQHF. This chain links TRBV10-2 with TRBJ1-5; maybe TRBD1 (5 bases). V lost 2 bases, J lost 5 bases, and 13 bases lay in between. Germline V gene sequence: CDR1 WSHSY, CDR2 SAAADI. The CDR3 runs 15 residues.

J is TRBJ2-6 and V is TRBV19; D possibly corresponds to TRBD2 (7 bases). Germline CDR1 is LNHDA and CDR2 is SQIVND (reference sequence). The CDR3 sequence is 15 residues long. This CDR3 is CASQGTNSGANVLTF. The CDR3 DNA is TGTGCTTCCCAGGGGACTAACTCTGGGGCCAACGTCCTGACTTTC.

This chain uses TRBV10-3 with TRBJ2-2; either TRBD1 or TRBD2 may supply D (5 bases each). V was pared by 8 bases and J by 3 bases, with 13 bases between. The CDR3 covers 14 residues. Germline CDR1 and CDR2: ENHRY and SYGVKD. This chain's CDR3 is CAIRQGTDTGELFF. In DNA, the CDR3 is TGTGCCATCCGTCAAGGGACCGACACCGGGGAGCTGTTTTTT.

The chain recombines TRBV6-1 with TRBJ1-1; maybe TRBD1 (5 bases). This CDR3 has 18 residues. Germline loops: CDR1 MNHNS, CDR2 SASEGT. V was shortened by 4 bases and J by 1 base, with 22 bases between the two germline ends. The CDR3 spells CASSAGRGLFRGNTEAFF. In nucleotides, the CDR3 is TGTGCCAGCAGTGCCGGGAGGGGCCTGTTTCGAGGGAACACTGAAGCTTTCTTT.

This chain uses TRBV5-1 with TRBJ1-2; the match to TRBD1 covers 7 bases. The V gene end was trimmed by 4 bases and the J gene end by 7 bases; junction bases not matched to a gene: 10. Germline loops: CDR1 SGHRS, CDR2 YFSETQ. The CDR3 loop spans 14 amino acids. CDR3 sequence (DNA): TGCGCCAGCAGCAAATACGAGGGGGCCGGTGGCTACACCTTC. Translating it yields CASSKYEGAGGYTF.

This clone came up a few times. This sequence joins TRBV7-2 and TRBJ2-5; TRBD1 agrees at 8 bases. The CDR3 totals 13 residues. V lost 7 bases to trimming and J lost 4 bases; unmatched junction nucleotides: 5. Germline V gene sequence: CDR1 SGHTA, CDR2 FQGNSA. CDR3 in DNA: TGTGCCAGCACCTACAGGGGGTTAGAGACCCAGTACTTC. This sequence encodes CASTYRGLETQYF. The whole variable domain, filled in from reference TRBV7-2 and TRBJ2-5, reads GAGVSQSPSNKVTEKGKDVELRCDPISGHTALYWYRQSLGQGLEFLIYFQGNSAPDKSGLPSDRFSAERTGGSVSTLTIQRTQQEDSAVYLCASTYRGLETQYFGPGTRLLVL.

This chain joins TRBV7-9 and TRBJ2-5; D remains unclear. Trimming removed 4 bases at V and 2 bases at J, with 11 bases between. CDR3 length: 14 amino acids. Per the germline V gene, CDR1 is SEHNR and CDR2 is FQNEAQ (reference sequence). The CDR3 nucleotides read TGTGCCAGCAGCTCTCAGACCCATCAAGAGACCCAGTACTTC. It codes for CASSSQTHQETQYF.

The CDR3 protein is CASSLAAGTGGSYEQYF. In nucleotides, the CDR3 is TGCGCCAGCAGCTTGGCCGCAGGGACAGGAGGGTCCTACGAGCAGTACTTC. The chain recombines TRBV5-1 with TRBJ2-5; TRBD1 matches at 8 bases. The DNA end lines up better with TRBJ2-7; the J call may be wrong. In germline, CDR1 is SGHRS, CDR2 YFSETQ. This CDR3 spans 17 amino acids.

The chain uses TRBV9 and TRBJ1-2; D is uncertain. Germline loops: CDR1 SGDLS, CDR2 YYNGEE. The CDR3 is 14 amino acids. V was pared by 0 bases and J by 7 bases, with 13 bases between. The CDR3 DNA reads TGTGCCAGCAGCGTAGGGACCGACGGGCGTGGCTACACCTTC. Its protein product is CASSVGTDGRGYTF.

CDR3 sequence (DNA): TGTGCCAGCAGATCGATGGAGAATACGCAGTATTTT. Protein product: CASRSMENTQYF. The chain couples TRBV13 to TRBJ2-3; unclear D gene. This CDR3 has 12 residues. From germline, CDR1 is PRHDT and CDR2 FYEKMQ (reference sequence). The V and J ends lost 6 bases and 7 bases respectively, with 11 bases between them.

J is TRBJ1-5 and V is TRBV2; 11 nucleotides line up with TRBD1. CDR1 is SNHLY, CDR2 FYNNEI, per germline. There are 12 residues in the CDR3. J lost 14 bases, V lost 6 bases, and 6 bases had no gene match. The CDR3 loop reads CASRPWTGGEHF. The DNA for the CDR3 is TGTGCCAGCAGGCCCTGGACAGGGGGCGAGCATTTT.

This clone was observed a handful of times. The rearrangement links TRBV5-1 to TRBJ2-5; TRBD2 agrees at 12 bases. With 4 bases clipped from V and 3 bases from J, the junction kept 4 bases outside the gene matches. Germline CDR1 and CDR2: SGHRS and YFSETQ. The CDR3 extends over 15 amino acids. CDR3 in amino acids: CASSATSGGKETQYF. The CDR3 DNA reads as TGCGCCAGCAGCGCGACTAGCGGGGGAAAAGAGACCCAGTACTTC. Full variable domain (rest looked up from reference TRBV5-1 and TRBJ2-5): KAGVTQTPRYLIKTRGQQVTLSCSPISGHRSVSWYQQTPGQGLQFLFEYFSETQRNKGNFPGRFSGRQFSNSRSEMNVSTLELGDSALYLCASSATSGGKETQYFGPGTRLLVL.

V gene TRBV4-3 combines with J gene TRBJ2-2; 9 nucleotides agree with TRBD1. Germline V gene sequence: CDR1 LGHNA, CDR2 YSLEER. The CDR3 sequence is 17 residues long. V lost 0 bases and J lost 0; bases outside the gene matches: 2. The CDR3 protein is CASSQEGQGANTGELFF. The CDR3 region has the DNA TGCGCCAGCAGCCAAGAGGGACAGGGCGCGAACACCGGGGAGCTGTTTTTT.

The rearrangement uses TRBV19 and TRBJ1-5; D is possibly TRBD1 (5 bases). CDR1 is LNHDA, CDR2 SQIVND, per germline (reference sequence). The CDR3 is 15 residues long. V lost 6 bases to trimming and J lost 2 bases, with 14 bases between them. The CDR3 bases are TGTGCCAGTAGCCCAAGAGGGGTAGGCAATCAGCCCCAGCATTTT. This codes for CASSPRGVGNQPQHF.

This clone was recorded a few times. J is TRBJ1-5 and V is TRBV19, with D maybe TRBD1 (6 bases). The CDR3 runs 15 residues. CDR1 is LNHDA, CDR2 SQIVND, per germline (reference sequence). V lost 3 bases, J lost 4 bases, and 13 bases lay in between. As DNA, the CDR3 is TGTGCCAGTAGTATTTTAGGGGGAGGAAATCAGCCCCAGCATTTT. It yields the protein CASSILGGGNQPQHF.

The chain uses TRBV7-8 and TRBJ2-7, with D possibly matching TRBD2 (6 bases). With 0 bases removed from V and 6 bases from J, the gap between germline ends came to 12 bases. Per germline, CDR1 SGHVS and CDR2 FQNEAQ. This CDR3 spans 14 amino acids. The CDR3 loop reads CASSLAGGRSEQYF. DNA for the CDR3: TGTGCCAGCAGCTTAGCGGGGGGTCGAAGCGAGCAGTACTTC. Based on the CDR3 plus reference TRBV7-8 and TRBJ2-7, the full variable domain is GAGVSQSPRYKVAKRGQDVALRCDPISGHVSLFWYQQALGQGPEFLTYFQNEAQLDKSGLPSDRFFAERPEGSVSTLKIQRTQQEDSAVYLCASSLAGGRSEQYFGPGTRLTVT.

This chain uses TRBV11-2 with TRBJ2-3; D is uncertain. The CDR3 totals 13 residues. Germline V CDR1 and CDR2: SGHAT, FQNNGV. The V end was cut by 3 bases, the J end by 2 bases, with 6 bases between. The CDR3 loop reads CASSFSVTDTQYF. Written as DNA, the CDR3 is TGTGCCAGCAGCTTCTCGGTCACAGATACGCAGTATTTT.

The rearrangement links TRBV6-4 to TRBJ2-3; either TRBD1 or TRBD2 may supply D (5 bases each). Germline values: CDR1 MRHNA, CDR2 SNTAGT. The CDR3 is 13 amino acids. Trimming shortened V by 3 bases and J by 3 bases, and 7 bases separated the two germline ends. The CDR3 nucleotides read TGTGCCAGCAGTGAGGGGGTGACAGATACGCAGTATTTT. It codes for CASSEGVTDTQYF.

The chain combines TRBV6-1 with TRBJ1-3; 8 nucleotides align to TRBD1. Germline CDR1 is MNHNS and CDR2 is SASEGT. V was pared by 0 bases and J by 4 bases, with 8 bases of the junction left unmatched. The CDR3 is made up of 17 amino acids. The CDR3 loop reads CASSEAQGAMRGNTIYF. As DNA, the CDR3 is TGTGCCAGCAGTGAAGCCCAGGGGGCCATGAGAGGAAACACCATATATTTT.

V gene TRBV11-3 combines with J gene TRBJ2-7; 8 bases fit TRBD1. The germline V gene has CDR1 SGHNT and CDR2 YENEEA. This CDR3 has 15 amino acids. V shed 1 base, J shed 2 bases, and the junction held 4 bases outside the gene matches. CDR3 region: CASSLGTGRTYEQYF. In nucleotides, the CDR3 is TGTGCCAGCAGCTTAGGGACAGGGAGGACCTACGAGCAGTACTTC.

The CDR3, as DNA: TGCGCCAGCAGCCCCCCACAGGGGGAGAGTAATTCACCCCTCCACTTT. This sequence encodes CASSPPQGESNSPLHF. The chain recombines TRBV4-1 with TRBJ1-6; 8 positions agree with TRBD1. CDR1 and CDR2 from the germline V gene are MGHRA and YSYEKL. The CDR3 extends over 16 amino acids. Unmatched junction bases numbered 8, after V lost 4 bases and J lost 6 bases.